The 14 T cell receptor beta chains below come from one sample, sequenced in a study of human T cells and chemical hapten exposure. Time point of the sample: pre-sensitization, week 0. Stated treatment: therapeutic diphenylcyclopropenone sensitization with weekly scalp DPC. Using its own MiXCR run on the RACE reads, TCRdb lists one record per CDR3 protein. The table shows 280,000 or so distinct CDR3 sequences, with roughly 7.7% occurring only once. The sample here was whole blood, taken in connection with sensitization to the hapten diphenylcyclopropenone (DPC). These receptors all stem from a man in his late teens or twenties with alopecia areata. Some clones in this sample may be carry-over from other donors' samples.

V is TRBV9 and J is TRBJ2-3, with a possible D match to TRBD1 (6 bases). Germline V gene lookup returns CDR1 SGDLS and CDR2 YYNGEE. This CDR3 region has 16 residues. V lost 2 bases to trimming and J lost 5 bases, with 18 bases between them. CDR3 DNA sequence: TGTGCCAGCAGCGTCCAGGGGACCTACGCTGGAGATACGCAGTATTTT. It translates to CASSVQGTYAGDTQYF.

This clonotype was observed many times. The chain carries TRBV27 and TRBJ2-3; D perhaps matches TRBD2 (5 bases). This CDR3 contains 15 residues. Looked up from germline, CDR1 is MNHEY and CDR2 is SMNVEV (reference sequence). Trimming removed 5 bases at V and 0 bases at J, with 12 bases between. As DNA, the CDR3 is TGTGCCAGCAGTGTACTAGGCCATAGCACAGATACGCAGTATTTT. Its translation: CASSVLGHSTDTQYF.

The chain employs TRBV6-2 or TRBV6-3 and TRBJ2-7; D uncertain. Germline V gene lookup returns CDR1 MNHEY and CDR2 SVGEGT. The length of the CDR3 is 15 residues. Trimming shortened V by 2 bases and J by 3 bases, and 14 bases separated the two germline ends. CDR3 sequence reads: CASSYGKLHLYEQYF. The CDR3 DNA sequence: TGTGCCAGCAGTTACGGTAAACTCCACCTCTACGAGCAGTACTTC.

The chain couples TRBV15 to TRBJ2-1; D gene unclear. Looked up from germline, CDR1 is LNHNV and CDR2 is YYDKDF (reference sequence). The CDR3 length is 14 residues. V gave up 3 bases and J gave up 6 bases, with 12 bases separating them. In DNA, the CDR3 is TGTGCCACCAGCAGTTCAGGCGGTCGCAATGAGCAGTTCTTC. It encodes CATSSSGGRNEQFF.

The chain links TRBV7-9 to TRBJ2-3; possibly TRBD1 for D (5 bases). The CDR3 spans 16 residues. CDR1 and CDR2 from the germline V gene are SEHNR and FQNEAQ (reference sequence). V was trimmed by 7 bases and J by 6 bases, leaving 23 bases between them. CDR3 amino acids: CASTYWRPGRADTQYF. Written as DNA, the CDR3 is TGTGCCAGCACCTACTGGCGGCCGGGCAGGGCGGATACGCAGTATTTT.

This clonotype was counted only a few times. The CDR3 DNA sequence: TGTGCCAGCGCCACCGGGACCGAGACCTACGAGCAGTACGTC. This translates into CASATGTETYEQYV. The chain joins TRBV27 to TRBJ2-7; D possibly uses TRBD1 or TRBD2 (5 bases each). The CDR3 spans 14 residues. The V and J ends lost 8 bases and 2 bases respectively, with 16 bases between them. The germline CDR1 and CDR2 sequences are MNHEY and SMNVEV (reference sequence).

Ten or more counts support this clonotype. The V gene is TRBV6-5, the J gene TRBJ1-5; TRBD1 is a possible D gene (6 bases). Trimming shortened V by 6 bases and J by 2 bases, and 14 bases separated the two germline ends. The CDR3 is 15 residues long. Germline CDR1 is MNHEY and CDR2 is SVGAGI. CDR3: CASSSTGLGNQPQHF. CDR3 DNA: TGTGCCAGCAGCAGTACAGGGCTGGGCAATCAGCCCCAGCATTTT.

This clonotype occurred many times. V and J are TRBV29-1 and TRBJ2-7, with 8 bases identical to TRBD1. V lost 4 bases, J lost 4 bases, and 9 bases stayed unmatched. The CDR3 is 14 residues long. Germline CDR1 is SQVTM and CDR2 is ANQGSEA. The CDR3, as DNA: TGCAGCGTTGGGTCAGGGGGCTCCCTGTACGAGCAGTACTTC. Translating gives CSVGSGGSLYEQYF.

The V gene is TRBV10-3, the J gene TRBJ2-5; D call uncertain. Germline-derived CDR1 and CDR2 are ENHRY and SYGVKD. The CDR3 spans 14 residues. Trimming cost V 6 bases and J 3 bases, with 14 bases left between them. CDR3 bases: TGTGCCATCAGCATCCCTGACGGCGAAGAGACCCAGTACTTC. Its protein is CAISIPDGEETQYF.

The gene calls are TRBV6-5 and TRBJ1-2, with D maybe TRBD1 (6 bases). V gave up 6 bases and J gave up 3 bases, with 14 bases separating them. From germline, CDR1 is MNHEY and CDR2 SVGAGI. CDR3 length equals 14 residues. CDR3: CASRPGGHHYGYTF. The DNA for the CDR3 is TGTGCCAGCAGGCCTGGGGGACACCACTATGGCTACACCTTC.

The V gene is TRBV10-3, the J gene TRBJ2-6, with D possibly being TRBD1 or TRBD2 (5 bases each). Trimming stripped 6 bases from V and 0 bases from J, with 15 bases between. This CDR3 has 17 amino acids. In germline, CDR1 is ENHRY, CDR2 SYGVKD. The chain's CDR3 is CAISGAGQISGANVLTF. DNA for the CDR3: TGTGCCATCAGCGGGGCAGGGCAAATCTCTGGGGCCAACGTCCTGACTTTC.

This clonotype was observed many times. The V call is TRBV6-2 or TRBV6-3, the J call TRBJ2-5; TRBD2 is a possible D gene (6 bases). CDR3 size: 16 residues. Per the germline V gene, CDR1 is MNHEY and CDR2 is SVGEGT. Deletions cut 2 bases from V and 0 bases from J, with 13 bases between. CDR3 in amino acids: CASSYTGTGYQETQYF. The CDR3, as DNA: TGTGCCAGCAGTTACACCGGGACTGGATACCAAGAGACCCAGTACTTC.

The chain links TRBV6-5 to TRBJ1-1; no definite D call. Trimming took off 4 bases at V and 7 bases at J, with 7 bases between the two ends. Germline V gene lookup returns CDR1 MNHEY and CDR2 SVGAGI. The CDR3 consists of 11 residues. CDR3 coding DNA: TGTGCCAGCAGTTCATTAGATGAAGCTTTCTTT. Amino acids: CASSSLDEAFF.

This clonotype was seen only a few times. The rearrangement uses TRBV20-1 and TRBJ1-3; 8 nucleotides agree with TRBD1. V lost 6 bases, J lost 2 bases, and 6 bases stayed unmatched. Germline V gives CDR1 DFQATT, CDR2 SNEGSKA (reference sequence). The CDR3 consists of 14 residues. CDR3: CSALRQGTGNTIYF. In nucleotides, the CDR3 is TGCAGTGCCCTTCGACAGGGGACTGGAAACACCATATATTTT.